Each of the 20 T cell receptor beta chains below was sequenced from the same sample in a study of response to subunit inactivated influenza vaccine. From the RT-PCR reads, TCRdb called clonotypes with MiXCR, one entry per CDR3 protein. This table has 550,000 to 800,000 distinct CDR3 sequences, approximately 14% appearing once. The sample in question was PBMCs from blood, obtained approximately 13 days after vaccination. These TCRs come from a man between 45 and 60 years old who received an inactivated influenza vaccine.

V is TRBV28 and J is TRBJ2-5, with 9 bases matching TRBD2. V trimming: 7 bases; J trimming: 5 bases; junction bases outside the gene matches: 17. The CDR3 has 17 residues. Germline CDR1 is MDHEN and CDR2 is SYDVKM. Written as DNA, the CDR3 is TGTGCCAGCACCCTAGGGACTAGCCACCCGGGTCTGGAGACCCAGTACTTC. Encoded protein: CASTLGTSHPGLETQYF.

The chain carries TRBV29-1 and TRBJ2-3; D may match TRBD1 or TRBD2 (5 bases each). V gave up 6 bases and J gave up 2 bases, with 12 bases separating them. The CDR3 length is 13 residues. Germline-derived CDR1 and CDR2 are SQVTM and ANQGSEA. CDR3 DNA sequence: TGCAGCGTGAAGGGACGGAACACAGATACGCAGTATTTT. Residues: CSVKGRNTDTQYF.

The chain links TRBV7-2 to TRBJ2-7; 9 nucleotides line up with TRBD2. The junction had 2 bases not matched to a gene; V was cut back by 3 bases and J by 2 bases. The CDR3 runs to 14 residues. Germline CDR1 is SGHTA and CDR2 is FQGNSA. The CDR3 loop is CASSFSGSTYEQYF. In nucleotides, the CDR3 is TGTGCCAGCAGCTTTAGCGGGAGTACCTACGAGCAGTACTTC.

In its sample, this clonotype was seen a few times. The V and J genes are TRBV6-1 and TRBJ1-5; unclear D gene. There are 15 residues in the CDR3. Germline V gene lookup returns CDR1 MNHNS and CDR2 SASEGT. V shed 6 bases and J shed 0 bases, with 12 bases lying between them. The CDR3 coding sequence is TGTGCCAGCAGGCCGACCAGAGATAGCAATCAGCCCCAGCATTTT. Translated, it gives CASRPTRDSNQPQHF.

This clonotype was detected only a few times. V and J are TRBV7-2 and TRBJ2-3; maybe TRBD1 (5 bases). The germline V and J ends were trimmed by 7 bases and 2 bases, with 13 bases remaining between them. The CDR3 runs to 14 residues. In germline, CDR1 is SGHTA, CDR2 FQGNSA. CDR3 in DNA: TGTGCCAGCAACAAGGACAAGCTCACAGATACGCAGTATTTT. This codes for CASNKDKLTDTQYF.

V is TRBV20-1 and J is TRBJ2-1; D is perhaps TRBD1 (6 bases). Germline V gene lookup returns CDR1 DFQATT and CDR2 SNEGSKA (reference sequence). V was shortened by 2 bases and J by 2 bases, with 19 bases between the two germline ends. There are 17 residues in the CDR3. The CDR3 DNA is TGCAGTGCTAGAAACTCAGACAGGCCGAAGACCTACAATGAGCAGTTCTTC. The encoded protein is CSARNSDRPKTYNEQFF.

In this sample, this clonotype turned up many times. The V call is TRBV3-1, the J call TRBJ2-7; 12 bases match TRBD2. The CDR3 sequence is 15 residues long. Germline assignment: CDR1 LGHDT and CDR2 YNNKEL (reference sequence). The trim removed 0 bases at V and 5 bases at J, leaving 2 bases unmatched. The CDR3 sequence: CASSQERLAGDEQYF. The CDR3 nucleotides read TGTGCCAGCAGCCAAGAGCGACTAGCGGGAGACGAGCAGTACTTC.

The chain carries TRBV29-1 and TRBJ2-1; D is ambiguous. With 2 bases removed from V and 5 bases from J, the gap between germline ends came to 7 bases. CDR1 is SQVTM, CDR2 ANQGSEA, per germline. The CDR3 contains 12 residues. The CDR3 is CSVEPTNNEQFF. In DNA, the CDR3 is TGCAGCGTTGAACCAACTAACAATGAGCAGTTCTTC.

The V and J genes are TRBV20-1 and TRBJ2-3, with 9 bases fitting TRBD2. Trimming removed 4 bases from V and 3 bases from J; junction bases left unmatched: 2. Germline assignment: CDR1 DFQATT and CDR2 SNEGSKA (reference sequence). This CDR3 has 13 residues. In DNA, the CDR3 is TGCAGTGCTAAGCGGGGGGTGACAGATACGCAGTATTTT. It codes for CSAKRGVTDTQYF.

This chain connects TRBV25-1 to TRBJ2-5; D might be TRBD1 (6 bases). The V gene lost 6 bases and the J gene lost 7 bases, with 18 bases spanning the gap. Germline V lookup: CDR1 MGHDK, CDR2 SYGVNS. The CDR3 is made up of 14 amino acids. CDR3 sequence reads: CASSEPGTQWTQYF. DNA of the CDR3: TGTGCCAGCAGCGAACCTGGGACACAATGGACCCAGTACTTC.

The chain is built from TRBV3-1 and TRBJ2-4; 10 bases match TRBD2. This CDR3 has 17 residues. V lost 11 bases, J lost 6 bases, and 19 bases stayed unmatched. In germline, CDR1 is LGHDT, CDR2 YNNKEL (reference sequence). The CDR3 nucleotides read TGTGCCTGCACCCAAGATTGGGCGGTAGCGGGGGGAAACATTCAGTACTTC. Translated, it gives CACTQDWAVAGGNIQYF.

The genes are TRBV7-8 and TRBJ2-2; 7 nucleotides match TRBD2. V dropped 5 bases and J dropped 5; count of bases not matched to a gene: 8. Germline V lookup: CDR1 SGHVS, CDR2 FQNEAQ. This CDR3 region has 15 residues. CDR3 loop: CASSPRDYQTGELFF. CDR3 coding DNA: TGTGCCAGCAGCCCCCGGGACTACCAGACCGGGGAGCTGTTTTTT.

The chain employs TRBV20-1 and TRBJ2-7; 8 positions agree with TRBD1. This CDR3 contains 13 residues. V shed 5 bases and J 4 bases; nucleotides not matched to a gene: 7. Per the germline V gene, CDR1 is DFQATT and CDR2 is SNEGSKA (reference sequence). This CDR3 is CSAASGGTYEQYF. The CDR3 DNA is TGCAGTGCTGCGTCAGGGGGCACGTACGAGCAGTACTTC.

The chain links TRBV5-1 to TRBJ2-1, with 11 bases that match TRBD1. Germline V gene sequence: CDR1 SGHRS, CDR2 YFSETQ. V was clipped by 0 bases and J by 4 bases; unmatched bases: 3. The CDR3 length is 16 residues. CDR3 bases: TGCGCCAGCAGCTTGGGGACAGGGGGCCGTTACAATGAGCAGTTCTTC. This codes for CASSLGTGGRYNEQFF.

Only a few counts were recorded for this clonotype. The chain uses TRBV5-1 and TRBJ1-2, with 9 bases lining up with TRBD1. This CDR3 is 15 amino acids long. Germline-derived CDR1 and CDR2 are SGHRS and YFSETQ. The junction had 8 bases not matched to a gene; V was cut back by 4 bases and J by 4 bases. CDR3 coding DNA: TGCGCCAGCAGCCCAGGGACAGGGCTTGGCTATGGCTACACCTTC. This gives the protein CASSPGTGLGYGYTF.

With regard to this clonotype: Being one base from a much bigger clone, this may be a read error. The chain links TRBV20-1 to TRBJ2-5; D is undetermined. Germline CDR1 DFQATT, CDR2 SNEGSKA (reference sequence). This CDR3 contains 14 residues. The CDR3 loop reads CSARDLTAQDTQYF. The CDR3 nucleotides read TGCAGTGCTAGAGATTTAACAGCACAAGATACCCAGTACTTC.

The gene calls are TRBV20-1 and TRBJ1-3; 9 bases agree with TRBD1. From germline, CDR1 is DFQATT and CDR2 SNEGSKA (reference sequence). Losses at the gene ends were 6 bases for V and 7 bases for J; bases not matched to a gene: 10. This CDR3 has 14 amino acids. CDR3 sequence: CSARTGDGLNTIYF. DNA of the CDR3: TGCAGTGCGAGGACAGGGGATGGCCTTAACACCATATATTTT.

This chain joins TRBV27 and TRBJ2-7; D is unresolved. CDR1 MNHEY and CDR2 SMNVEV come from the germline V gene (reference sequence). Trimming pared 6 bases from V and 0 bases from J, leaving 12 bases between. The CDR3 extends over 14 amino acids. The CDR3 DNA is TGTGCCAGCAGCCCTCAAAGGAGCTCCTACGAGCAGTACTTC. This codes for CASSPQRSSYEQYF.

The gene calls are TRBV28 and TRBJ2-3; D unresolved. The CDR3 consists of 16 residues. Per the germline V gene, CDR1 is MDHEN and CDR2 is SYDVKM. The V end lost 6 bases, the J end lost 0 bases, and 16 bases lay between the germline ends. The CDR3 nucleotides read TGTGCCAGCAGAGATCAAGGTGGAACTAGCACAGATACGCAGTATTTT. It specifies CASRDQGGTSTDTQYF. Full variable domain (remainder filled in from reference TRBV28 and TRBJ2-3): DVKVTQSSRYLVKRTGEKVFLECVQDMDHENMFWYRQDPGLGLRLIYFSYDVKMKEKGDIPEGYSVSREKKERFSLILESASTNQTSMYLCASRDQGGTSTDTQYFGPGTRLTVL.

This chain joins TRBV20-1 and TRBJ2-7; D is perhaps TRBD2 (5 bases). The V end lost 0 bases, the J end lost 3 bases, and 12 bases lay between the germline ends. This CDR3 is 14 amino acids long. CDR1 and CDR2 (germline): DFQATT, SNEGSKA (reference sequence). The CDR3 DNA follows: TGCAGTGCTAGAGATCGTAACGGGAACTACGAGCAGTACTTC. It translates to CSARDRNGNYEQYF.